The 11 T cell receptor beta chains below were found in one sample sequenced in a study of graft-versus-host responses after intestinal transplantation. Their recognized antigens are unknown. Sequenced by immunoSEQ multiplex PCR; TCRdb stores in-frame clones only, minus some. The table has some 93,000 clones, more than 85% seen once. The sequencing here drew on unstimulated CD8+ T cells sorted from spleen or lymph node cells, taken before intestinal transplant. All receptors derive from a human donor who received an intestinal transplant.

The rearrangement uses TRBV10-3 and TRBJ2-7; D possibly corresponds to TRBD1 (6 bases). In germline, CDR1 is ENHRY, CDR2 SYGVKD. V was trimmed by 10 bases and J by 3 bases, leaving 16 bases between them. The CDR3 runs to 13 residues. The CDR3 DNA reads TGTGCCACTAACAGGGTCCGCCGCTACGAGCAGTACTTC. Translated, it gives CATNRVRRYEQYF.

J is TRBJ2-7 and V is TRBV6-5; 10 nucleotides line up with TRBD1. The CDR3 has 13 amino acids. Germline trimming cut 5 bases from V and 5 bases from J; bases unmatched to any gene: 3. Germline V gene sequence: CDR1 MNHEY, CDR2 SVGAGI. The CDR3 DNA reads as TGTGCCAGCAGTGTAGGACAGGGGGACGAGCAGTACTTC. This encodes CASSVGQGDEQYF.

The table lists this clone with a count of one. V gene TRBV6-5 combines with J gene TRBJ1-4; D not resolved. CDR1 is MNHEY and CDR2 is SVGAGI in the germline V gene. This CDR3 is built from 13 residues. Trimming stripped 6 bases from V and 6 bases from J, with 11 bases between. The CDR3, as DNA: TGTGCCAGCAGGGCGTGGAGGGATGAAAAACTGTTTTTT. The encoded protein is CASRAWRDEKLFF.

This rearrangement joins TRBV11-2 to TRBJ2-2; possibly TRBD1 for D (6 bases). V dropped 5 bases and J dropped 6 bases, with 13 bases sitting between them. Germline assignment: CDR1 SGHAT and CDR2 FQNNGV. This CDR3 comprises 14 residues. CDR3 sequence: CASSKRQVSGELFF. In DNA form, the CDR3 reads TGTGCCAGCAGCAAGCGACAGGTTTCCGGGGAGCTGTTTTTT.

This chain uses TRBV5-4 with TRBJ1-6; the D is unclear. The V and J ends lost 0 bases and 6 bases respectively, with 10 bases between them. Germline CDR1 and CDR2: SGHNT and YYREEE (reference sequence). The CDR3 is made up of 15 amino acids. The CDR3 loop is CASSLVPGTNSPLHF. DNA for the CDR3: TGTGCCAGCAGCTTGGTCCCGGGAACTAATTCACCCCTCCACTTT.

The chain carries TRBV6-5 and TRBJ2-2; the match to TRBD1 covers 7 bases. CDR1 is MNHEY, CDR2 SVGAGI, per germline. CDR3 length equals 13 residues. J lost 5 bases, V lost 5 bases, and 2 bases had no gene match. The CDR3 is CASSTRGTGELFF. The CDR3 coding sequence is TGTGCCAGCAGTACCAGGGGGACCGGGGAGCTGTTTTTT.

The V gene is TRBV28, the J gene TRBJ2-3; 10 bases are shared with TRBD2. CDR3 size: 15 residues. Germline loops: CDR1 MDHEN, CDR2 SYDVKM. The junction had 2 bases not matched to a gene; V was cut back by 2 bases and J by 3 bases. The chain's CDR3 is CASSLLAGVTDTQYF. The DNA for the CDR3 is TGTGCCAGCAGTTTACTAGCGGGAGTAACAGATACGCAGTATTTT.

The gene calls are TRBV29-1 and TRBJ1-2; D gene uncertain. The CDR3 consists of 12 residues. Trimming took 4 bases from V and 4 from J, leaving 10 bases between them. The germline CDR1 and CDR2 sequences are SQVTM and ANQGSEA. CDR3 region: CSVVEGGYGYTF. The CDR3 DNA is TGCAGCGTTGTGGAGGGCGGCTATGGCTACACCTTC. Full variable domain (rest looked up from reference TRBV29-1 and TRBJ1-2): SAVISQKPSRDICQRGTSLTIQCQVDSQVTMMFWYRQQPGQSLTLIATANQGSEATYESGFVIDKFPISRPNLTFSTLTVSNMSPEDSSIYLCSVVEGGYGYTFGSGTRLTVV.

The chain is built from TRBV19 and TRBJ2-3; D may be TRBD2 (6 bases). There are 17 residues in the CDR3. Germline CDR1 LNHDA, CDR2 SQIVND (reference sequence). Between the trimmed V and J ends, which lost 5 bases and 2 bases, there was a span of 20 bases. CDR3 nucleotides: TGTGCCAGTAGTTTATTACTACGGGGGAGCGACACAGATACGCAGTATTTT. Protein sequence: CASSLLLRGSDTDTQYF.

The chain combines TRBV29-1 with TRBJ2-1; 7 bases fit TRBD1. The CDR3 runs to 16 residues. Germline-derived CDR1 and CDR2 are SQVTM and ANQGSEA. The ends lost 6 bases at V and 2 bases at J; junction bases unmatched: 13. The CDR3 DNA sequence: TGCAGCGTCGCCCGTACCGGGACAGAGACCTACAATGAGCAGTTCTTC. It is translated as CSVARTGTETYNEQFF.

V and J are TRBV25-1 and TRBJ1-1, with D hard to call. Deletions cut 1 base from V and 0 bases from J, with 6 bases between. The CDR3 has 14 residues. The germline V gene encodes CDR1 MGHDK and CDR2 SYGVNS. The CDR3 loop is CASSESVLNTEAFF. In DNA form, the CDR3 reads TGTGCCAGCAGTGAATCGGTACTGAACACTGAAGCTTTCTTT.